One sample yielded the 14 T cell receptor beta chains listed below, sequenced in a study of CD8 T cells in ankylosing spondylitis. One entry per CDR3 protein, called by TCRdb with MiXCR from the 5' RACE reads. Among 250,000 or so distinct CDR3 sequences, roughly a quarter were seen once, and the ten largest hold approximately 0.61%. The source material was blood, either unsorted or a sorted T cell fraction (not recorded which). The receptors come from a male donor with ankylosing spondylitis or in good health (not recorded which).

The rearrangement uses TRBV7-6 and TRBJ2-1; possible D gene TRBD1, 6 bases. The CDR3 has 12 residues. Looked up from germline, CDR1 is SGHVS and CDR2 is FNYEAQ. V was trimmed by 4 bases and J by 9 bases, leaving 10 bases between them. CDR3 sequence: CASSSQGFEQFF. DNA of the CDR3: TGTGCCAGCAGCTCACAGGGATTTGAGCAGTTCTTC.

This clonotype was counted many times. The rearrangement links TRBV7-7 to TRBJ2-3, with TRBD2 identical over 11 bases. Losses at the gene ends were 5 bases for V and 6 bases for J; bases not matched to a gene: 13. This CDR3 contains 17 residues. Germline lookup yields CDR1 SSHAT and CDR2 FNYEAQ (reference sequence). The CDR3 here is CASSPRLAGGLGDTQYF. The CDR3 DNA reads TGTGCCAGCAGCCCGCGGTTAGCGGGGGGGCTTGGTGATACGCAGTATTTT.

The chain uses TRBV6-1 and TRBJ2-5; D is possibly TRBD1 (5 bases). Germline V gene sequence: CDR1 MNHNS, CDR2 SASEGT. This CDR3 is built from 16 residues. The germline V and J ends were trimmed by 7 bases and 4 bases, with 22 bases remaining between them. The DNA for the CDR3 is TGTGCCAGCAAATCGGATACTGTCGCGACAGTAGAGACCCAGTACTTC. It specifies CASKSDTVATVETQYF.

This clonotype was found many times. The chain joins TRBV7-9 to TRBJ2-7, with D tentatively TRBD2 (5 bases). Germline-derived CDR1 and CDR2 are SEHNR and FQNEAQ (reference sequence). V lost 5 bases, J lost 0 bases, and 11 bases lay in between. The CDR3 consists of 14 residues. CDR3 loop: CASSPSGGSYEQYF. The CDR3 coding sequence is TGTGCCAGCAGCCCCAGTGGAGGCTCCTACGAGCAGTACTTC.

The V gene is TRBV20-1, the J gene TRBJ2-7, with 7 bases lining up with TRBD1. Unmatched junction bases numbered 11, after V lost 5 bases and J lost 4 bases. Germline CDR1 is DFQATT and CDR2 is SNEGSKA (reference sequence). This CDR3 contains 14 residues. CDR3 protein: CSAYPGQRGYEQYF. The DNA of the CDR3 is TGCAGTGCTTATCCGGGACAGCGAGGTTACGAGCAGTACTTC.

The sample holds many counts of this clonotype. The J gene is TRBJ2-5, the V gene TRBV20-1; 8 bases agree with TRBD2. The germline CDR1 and CDR2 sequences are DFQATT and SNEGSKA (reference sequence). After removal of 5 bases from V and 0 bases from J, the junction contained 8 bases not matched to a gene. There are 15 residues in the CDR3. In DNA, the CDR3 is TGCAGTGCTGTTAATAGCGGGGCGCACCAAGAGACCCAGTACTTC. As protein: CSAVNSGAHQETQYF.

The sample holds many counts of this clonotype. The chain combines TRBV15 with TRBJ1-2; D perhaps matches TRBD1 (6 bases). The V end was cut by 2 bases, the J end by 4 bases, with 11 bases between. The CDR3 has 14 amino acids. CDR1 and CDR2 (germline): LNHNV, YYDKDF (reference sequence). This CDR3 is CATSRTGQFYGYTF. The CDR3 DNA reads TGTGCCACCAGCAGAACAGGACAGTTCTATGGCTACACCTTC.

A few counts support this clonotype. The V gene is TRBV15, the J gene TRBJ2-1, with 12 bases matching TRBD1. J was trimmed by 0 bases and V by 3 bases; bases with no gene match: 3. The CDR3 is made up of 17 amino acids. Germline CDR1 reads LNHNV; CDR2 reads YYDKDF (reference sequence). The CDR3: CATSRGQGASSYNEQFF. CDR3 coding DNA: TGTGCCACCAGCAGGGGACAGGGGGCGAGCTCCTACAATGAGCAGTTCTTC.

The rearrangement uses TRBV12-3 or TRBV12-4 and TRBJ2-5; D is uncertain. The CDR3 contains 12 residues. The V gene lost 7 bases and the J gene lost 5 bases, with 11 bases spanning the gap. The CDR3: CASTITRETQYF. DNA of the CDR3: TGTGCCAGCACTATCACAAGGGAGACCCAGTACTTC.

This clonotype was seen a handful of times. The chain links TRBV20-1 to TRBJ1-1; unclear D gene. V lost 8 bases and J 7 bases, leaving 11 bases between the germline ends. Germline V gene data show CDR1 as DFQATT and CDR2 as SNEGSKA (reference sequence). CDR3 length: 10 residues. The CDR3 DNA sequence: TGCAGTCTCGTACGATTTGAAGCTTTCTTT. It codes for CSLVRFEAFF.

This rearrangement joins TRBV6-1 to TRBJ1-6; the D is unclear. CDR3 length: 11 residues. Germline loops: CDR1 MNHNS, CDR2 SASEGT. Trimming cost V 1 base and J 13 bases, with 5 bases left between them. CDR3 loop: CASSEVFPLHF. In DNA form, the CDR3 reads TGTGCCAGCAGTGAAGTGTTTCCCCTCCACTTT.

This clonotype was seen ten or more times. The gene calls are TRBV6-1 and TRBJ2-7; D possibly corresponds to TRBD2 (5 bases). V lost 6 bases to trimming and J lost 2 bases, with 14 bases between them. Germline-derived CDR1 and CDR2 are MNHNS and SASEGT. The CDR3 length is 14 residues. The CDR3 reads CASRVTRGTYEQYF. DNA of the CDR3: TGTGCCAGCAGAGTTACGAGAGGGACCTACGAGCAGTACTTC.

This clonotype was counted only a few times. J is TRBJ2-1 and V is TRBV6-5; D might be TRBD2 (7 bases). The germline CDR1 and CDR2 sequences are MNHEY and SVGAGI. Trimming removed 2 bases from V and 8 bases from J, with 16 bases in between. The length of the CDR3 is 15 residues. The CDR3 loop reads CASSYEGGPWDEQFF. CDR3 DNA: TGTGCCAGCAGTTACGAGGGGGGGCCCTGGGATGAGCAGTTCTTC.

This clonotype was seen ten or more times. The rearrangement links TRBV5-1 to TRBJ2-3; maybe TRBD2 (5 bases). The CDR3 length is 15 residues. Germline V gene data show CDR1 as SGHRS and CDR2 as YFSETQ. V shed 4 bases and J shed 0 bases, with 12 bases lying between them. CDR3 sequence reads: CASSLISASTDTQYF. CDR3 nucleotides: TGCGCCAGCAGCCTCATTAGCGCTAGCACAGATACGCAGTATTTT.